This T cell receptor beta chain came from a study of cytomegalovirus exposure and HLA in healthy donors. The study's findings and limits: The classifier reportedly diagnosed cytomegalovirus status with high specificity and sensitivity.

A multiplex PCR was run with 60 Vbeta primers and 13 Jbeta primers. Libraries were prepared by immunoSEQ multiplex PCR; TCRdb keeps only in-frame clonotypes and omits some of them. Found here are approximately 200,000 clones, around 85% of them singletons; the top ten hold about 0.23%. Germline V gives CDR1 LNHDA, CDR2 SQIVND (reference sequence). The junction had 16 bases not matched to a gene; V was cut back by 7 bases and J by 11 bases. The CDR3 contains 14 residues. This clone showed up just once. Its antigen remains unknown. The chain uses TRBV19 and TRBJ1-1; TRBD1 matches 7 bases. This TCR came from a girl aged 2 to 9 in good health and CMV-seronegative. Material for sequencing was PBMCs. The CDR3 here is CASIGTVPLGVAFF. Written as DNA, the CDR3 is TGTGCCAGTATAGGGACAGTCCCTCTCGGTGTGGCTTTCTTT.